Listed below are T cell receptor beta chains from one sample, sequenced in a study of blood T cells in healthy people across ages. Each CDR3 protein is one row after TCRdb ran MiXCR on the 5' RACE reads. The table records more than 650,000 distinct CDR3 sequences, 53% of them present only once. The sequenced sample consisted of blood. Receptors were obtained from a man older than 75 in good health. The CDR3 runs from the conserved cysteine through the conserved F or W. A D gene is named only where the DNA matches it firmly. Clone size is not always given. Where it is, it says once, few, many or a class for expanded clones.

j_gene: TRBJ2-1
abundance: -
d_gene: -
v_gene: TRBV7-9
CDR3nt: TGTGCCAGCAGCTGCGACGGGGACAATGAGCAGTTCTTC
CDR3aa: CASSCDGDNEQFF

j_gene: TRBJ2-7
abundance: -
d_gene: TRBD2
v_gene: TRBV13
CDR3nt: TGTGCCAGCAGCCCCCCGGTCGGGGGGGCAGGCGAGCAGTACTTC
CDR3aa: CASSPPVGGAGEQYF

j_gene: TRBJ1-4
abundance: -
d_gene: -
v_gene: TRBV11-2
CDR3nt: TGTGCCAGCAGCTCCTCTCGGGACGGAGCAACTAATGAAAAACTGTTTTTT
CDR3aa: CASSSSRDGATNEKLFF

j_gene: TRBJ2-7
abundance: -
d_gene: TRBD2
v_gene: TRBV28
CDR3nt: TGTGCCAGCTTCGCGGGGGGCTACGAGCAGTACTTC
CDR3aa: CASFAGGYEQYF

j_gene: TRBJ2-5
abundance: once
d_gene: -
v_gene: TRBV12-3/TRBV12-4
CDR3nt: TGTGCCAGCAGTTTAGAGGGCAGGGGCGCGGAGACCCAGTACTTC
CDR3aa: CASSLEGRGAETQYF

j_gene: TRBJ1-2
abundance: -
d_gene: -
v_gene: TRBV7-9
CDR3nt: TGTGCCAGCAGCTTAGCGATCGGCGGCCGCTATGGCTACACCTTC
CDR3aa: CASSLAIGGRYGYTF

j_gene: TRBJ2-7
abundance: -
d_gene: -
v_gene: TRBV21-1
CDR3nt: TGTGCCAGCAGCGAAATAGTCGCCTACGAGCAGTACTTC
CDR3aa: CASSEIVAYEQYF

j_gene: TRBJ2-2
abundance: few
d_gene: -
v_gene: TRBV5-1
CDR3nt: TGCGCCAGCAGCGTGGGCCTCGGGTCTACCGGGGAGCTGTTTTTT
CDR3aa: CASSVGLGSTGELFF

j_gene: TRBJ2-7
abundance: -
d_gene: -
v_gene: TRBV6-6
CDR3nt: TGTGCCAGCAGTTACGGGACATTGTCCTACGAGCAGTACTTC
CDR3aa: CASSYGTLSYEQYF

j_gene: TRBJ1-1
abundance: -
d_gene: TRBD1
v_gene: TRBV11-2
CDR3nt: TGTGCCAGCAGCGCACCGACAGGGTTGTCGAACACTGAAGCTTTCTTT
CDR3aa: CASSAPTGLSNTEAFF

j_gene: TRBJ1-1
abundance: few
d_gene: -
v_gene: TRBV27
CDR3nt: TGTGCCAGCAGTCAGGGTGGTGTGAACACTGAAGCTTTCTTT
CDR3aa: CASSQGGVNTEAFF

j_gene: TRBJ2-1
abundance: -
d_gene: TRBD1
v_gene: TRBV12-3/TRBV12-4
CDR3nt: TGTGCCAGCAGGCCGGGACAGGGATTGGGTGAGCAGTTCTTC
CDR3aa: CASRPGQGLGEQFF

j_gene: TRBJ2-7
abundance: -
d_gene: TRBD2
v_gene: TRBV7-8
CDR3nt: TGTGCCAGCAGCTTGGCGGGGAGGGTCGAGCAGTACTTC
CDR3aa: CASSLAGRVEQYF

j_gene: TRBJ2-7
abundance: -
d_gene: TRBD1
v_gene: TRBV6-1
CDR3nt: TGTGCCAGCAGGTCGGGAAGGGGGCAGTACGAGCAGTACTTC
CDR3aa: CASRSGRGQYEQYF

j_gene: TRBJ2-7
abundance: -
d_gene: TRBD2
v_gene: TRBV12-3/TRBV12-4
CDR3nt: TGTGCCAGCAGTTTCCAAGGACTAGCGCTATACAATGAGCAGTACTTC
CDR3aa: CASSFQGLALYNEQYF

j_gene: TRBJ1-5
abundance: once
d_gene: -
v_gene: TRBV27
CDR3nt: TGTGCCAGCAGTTGGGGCGGCAAGGCCCAGCATTTT
CDR3aa: CASSWGGKAQHF

j_gene: TRBJ1-2
abundance: -
d_gene: TRBD1
v_gene: TRBV20-1
CDR3nt: TGCAGTGCTAGAGACTCACAGGGGGCGCGGTATGGCTACACCTTC
CDR3aa: CSARDSQGARYGYTF

j_gene: TRBJ2-1
abundance: -
d_gene: -
v_gene: TRBV20-1
CDR3nt: TGCAGTGCTAGAGTAAGCCTAGCGCCATCCTACAATGAGCAGTTCTTC
CDR3aa: CSARVSLAPSYNEQFF

j_gene: TRBJ1-1
abundance: -
d_gene: -
v_gene: TRBV7-2
CDR3nt: TGTGCCAGCAGCTTAGTCATAGGGGGCACTGAAGCTTTCTTT
CDR3aa: CASSLVIGGTEAFF

j_gene: TRBJ2-7
abundance: -
d_gene: -
v_gene: TRBV28
CDR3nt: TGTGCCAGCAGCCCCTGGGGGGAGGCCTACGAGCAGTACTTC
CDR3aa: CASSPWGEAYEQYF

j_gene: TRBJ2-5
abundance: -
d_gene: TRBD1
v_gene: TRBV29-1
CDR3nt: TGCAGCGTGGACAGGGTCTTTGAGGAGACCCAGTACTTC
CDR3aa: CSVDRVFEETQYF

j_gene: TRBJ2-7
abundance: few
d_gene: -
v_gene: TRBV21-1
CDR3nt: TGTGCCAGCAGCAAAGGCCTCGCGTGGCAGGAACCCTACGAGCAGTACTTC
CDR3aa: CASSKGLAWQEPYEQYF

j_gene: TRBJ2-1
abundance: -
d_gene: TRBD1
v_gene: TRBV15
CDR3nt: TGTGCCACCAGCAGGGCTACAGGGGTGGACAATGAGCAGTTCTTC
CDR3aa: CATSRATGVDNEQFF

j_gene: TRBJ2-7
abundance: -
d_gene: -
v_gene: TRBV5-5
CDR3nt: TGTGCCAGCAGCTCGTCGCCGGGACTCACCTACGAGCAGTACTTC
CDR3aa: CASSSSPGLTYEQYF

j_gene: TRBJ2-5
abundance: once
d_gene: -
v_gene: TRBV6-2/TRBV6-3
CDR3nt: TGTGCCAGCAGTATCAAACTAGGTTCGGAGACCCAGTACTTC
CDR3aa: CASSIKLGSETQYF

j_gene: TRBJ1-2
abundance: -
d_gene: TRBD1
v_gene: TRBV5-5
CDR3nt: TGTGCCAGCAGATCCTCAGGGACAGGTCGTGGCTACACCTTC
CDR3aa: CASRSSGTGRGYTF

j_gene: TRBJ1-2
abundance: -
d_gene: -
v_gene: TRBV10-2
CDR3nt: TGCGCCAGCAGTGACGGGTCCGCTAACTATGGCTACACCTTC
CDR3aa: CASSDGSANYGYTF

j_gene: TRBJ1-1
abundance: -
d_gene: TRBD1
v_gene: TRBV18
CDR3nt: TGTGCCAGCTCACCGGGAGACAGGGGGCGGACTGAAGCTTTCTTT
CDR3aa: CASSPGDRGRTEAFF

j_gene: TRBJ2-1
abundance: once
d_gene: TRBD2
v_gene: TRBV20-1
CDR3nt: TGCAGTGCTACAGCCGGGACTAGCCATGAGCAGTTCTTC
CDR3aa: CSATAGTSHEQFF

j_gene: TRBJ2-1
abundance: -
d_gene: -
v_gene: TRBV6-7
CDR3nt: TGTGCCAGCAGTTACGAGAGCCGTGAGCAGTTCTTC
CDR3aa: CASSYESREQFF

j_gene: TRBJ2-1
abundance: -
d_gene: -
v_gene: TRBV20-1
CDR3nt: TGCAGTGCTCCTAGAGCTGGGAGCTCCTACAATGAGCAGTTCTTC
CDR3aa: CSAPRAGSSYNEQFF

j_gene: TRBJ2-3
abundance: few
d_gene: TRBD2
v_gene: TRBV3-1
CDR3nt: TGTGCCAGCAGCCGGACCCGGGGGACTAGCGGGAGTAGCACAGATACGCAGTATTTT
CDR3aa: CASSRTRGTSGSSTDTQYF

j_gene: TRBJ2-7
abundance: -
d_gene: TRBD2
v_gene: TRBV7-2
CDR3nt: TGTGCCAGCAGCGCTGAGGCGGCGGGGGGATACGAGCAGTACTTC
CDR3aa: CASSAEAAGGYEQYF

j_gene: TRBJ2-7
abundance: few
d_gene: -
v_gene: TRBV20-1
CDR3nt: TGCAGTGCTAGTGAAATCTTACTAGCCACACCGACCTACGAGCAGTACTTC
CDR3aa: CSASEILLATPTYEQYF

j_gene: TRBJ2-7
abundance: few
d_gene: TRBD2
v_gene: TRBV12-3/TRBV12-4
CDR3nt: TGTGCCAGCAGTAGGGACTACACCTACGAGCAGTACTTC
CDR3aa: CASSRDYTYEQYF

j_gene: TRBJ2-7
abundance: -
d_gene: -
v_gene: TRBV27
CDR3nt: TGTGCCAGCAAGCCGGCAGGGCTTACCTACGAGCAGTACTTC
CDR3aa: CASKPAGLTYEQYF